The next 26 T cell receptor beta chains were all read from a single sample in a study of blood T cell repertoires in COVID-19. TCRdb's copy holds only in-frame clones and misses some; the assay was immunoSEQ multiplex PCR. In the table there are some 250,000 clones, 70% to 90% of which are singletons. The sequenced sample was peripheral blood. The source of these receptors is a woman younger than 45 with COVID-19, enrolled during active disease.

The chain recombines TRBV5-5 with TRBJ1-4; the match to TRBD1 covers 7 bases. This CDR3 region has 13 residues. The germline V gene has CDR1 SGHKS and CDR2 YYEKEE (reference sequence). V gave up 1 base and J gave up 7 bases; unmatched junction bases: 1. The CDR3 DNA reads as TGTGCCAGCAGCTTGTGGGACAGTGAAAAACTGTTTTTT. Protein product: CASSLWDSEKLFF.

This chain links TRBV4-1 with TRBJ2-5, with TRBD2 matching 9 bases. Per germline, CDR1 MGHRA and CDR2 YSYEKL. V trimming: 4 bases; J trimming: 2 bases; junction bases outside the gene matches: 2. CDR3 size: 14 residues. CDR3: CASSLSGGQETQYF. The CDR3 coding sequence is TGCGCCAGCAGCCTTAGCGGGGGTCAAGAGACCCAGTACTTC.

V and J are TRBV2 and TRBJ2-5, with 7 bases lining up with TRBD2. The CDR3 is made up of 12 amino acids. Germline CDR1 SNHLY, CDR2 FYNNEI. V lost 8 bases and J lost 4; bases outside the gene matches: 4. CDR3 in amino acids: CASWGEGETQYF. The CDR3 coding sequence is TGTGCCAGCTGGGGGGAGGGAGAGACCCAGTACTTC.

V is TRBV11-2 and J is TRBJ1-2, with D possibly matching TRBD1 (6 bases). This CDR3 region has 15 residues. V gave up 1 base and J gave up 3 bases, with 12 bases separating them. The germline V gene has CDR1 SGHAT and CDR2 FQNNGV. CDR3 protein: CASSLGKWTDYGYTF. DNA for the CDR3: TGTGCCAGCAGCTTAGGCAAATGGACAGACTATGGCTACACCTTC.

The chain uses TRBV19 and TRBJ1-1, with TRBD1 matching over 8 bases. Per germline, CDR1 LNHDA and CDR2 SQIVND (reference sequence). The CDR3 consists of 12 residues. After removal of 7 bases from V and 7 bases from J, the junction contained 5 bases not matched to a gene. The CDR3 loop reads CASTETGVEAFF. CDR3 sequence (DNA): TGTGCCAGTACCGAGACAGGGGTTGAAGCTTTCTTT.

V usage is TRBV7-9 and J usage is TRBJ1-5, with D unresolved. Trimming took 2 bases from V and 5 from J, leaving 7 bases between them. This CDR3 contains 13 residues. Germline values: CDR1 SEHNR, CDR2 FQNEAQ (reference sequence). The CDR3 region is CASSLNYDQPQHF. Written as DNA, the CDR3 is TGTGCCAGCAGCTTAAACTACGATCAGCCCCAGCATTTT.

The gene calls are TRBV23-1 and TRBJ2-3, with TRBD2 as a possible D gene (6 bases). TRBV23-1 counts as an open reading frame of uncertain function. V lost 0 bases, J lost 1 base, and 11 bases lay in between. The CDR3 has 16 amino acids. CDR3 coding DNA: TGCGCCAGCAGTCAATCGGAGGGGCTCTGCACAGATACGCAGTATTTT. This gives the protein CASSQSEGLCTDTQYF.

This chain uses TRBV24-1 with TRBJ2-5; D gene unclear. Germline V gene data show CDR1 as KGHDR and CDR2 as SFDVKD. V dropped 8 bases and J dropped 2 bases, with 17 bases sitting between them. The CDR3 length is 15 residues. This CDR3 is CATTPPLARQETQYF. The CDR3 DNA reads TGTGCCACCACACCCCCCCTTGCCAGGCAAGAGACCCAGTACTTC.

The chain recombines TRBV11-2 with TRBJ1-5; 9 bases align to TRBD1. Looked up from germline, CDR1 is SGHAT and CDR2 is FQNNGV. J gave up 5 bases and V 4 bases, and 6 bases lay outside the gene matches. This CDR3 has 15 amino acids. The CDR3 coding sequence is TGTGCCAGCAGCTACGGGACAGGGAGACATCAGCCCCAGCATTTT. Protein sequence: CASSYGTGRHQPQHF.

V gene TRBV5-8 combines with J gene TRBJ2-2; D ambiguous. V shed 6 bases and J shed 3 bases, with 15 bases lying between them. The CDR3 totals 15 residues. Germline CDR1 SGHTS, CDR2 YDEGEE. CDR3 protein: CASTKKNRHTGELFF. CDR3 coding DNA: TGTGCCAGCACTAAGAAAAACAGACACACCGGGGAGCTGTTTTTT.

The chain links TRBV12-3 or TRBV12-4 to TRBJ1-2; unclear D gene. This CDR3 comprises 13 residues. V shed 6 bases and J shed 4 bases, with 12 bases lying between them. CDR3 sequence reads: CASREETPYGYTF. The CDR3 nucleotides are TGTGCCAGCAGGGAGGAGACACCCTATGGCTACACCTTC.

The J gene is TRBJ1-6, the V gene TRBV6-1, with a possible D match to TRBD1 (5 bases). Trimming pared 4 bases from V and 4 bases from J, leaving 17 bases between. The CDR3 spans 17 residues. CDR1 is MNHNS and CDR2 is SASEGT in the germline V gene. CDR3 in DNA: TGTGCCAGCAGTGCCCACACCTGGGGGGGATATAATTCACCCCTCCACTTT. This codes for CASSAHTWGGYNSPLHF.

V usage is TRBV18 and J usage is TRBJ2-7, with D perhaps TRBD2 (5 bases). V lost 4 bases and J 4 bases, leaving 11 bases between the germline ends. The CDR3 is 13 amino acids. The V gene's germline CDR1 is KGHSH and CDR2 LQKENI. The CDR3 DNA reads TGTGCCAGCTCACGAAGAGGAGGTTACGAGCAGTACTTC. Its translation: CASSRRGGYEQYF.

The gene calls are TRBV5-4 and TRBJ2-1; TRBD2 might be the D (6 bases). This CDR3 comprises 16 residues. The germline CDR1 and CDR2 sequences are SGHNT and YYREEE (reference sequence). Trimming took off 2 bases at V and 0 bases at J, with 12 bases between the two ends. CDR3 in amino acids: CASSFGGRSSYNEQFF. In DNA form, the CDR3 reads TGTGCCAGCAGCTTTGGAGGGCGAAGCTCCTACAATGAGCAGTTCTTC.

In regard to this clone: A junction boundary mismatches the germline segment, possibly from a read error. The J gene is TRBJ1-2, the V gene TRBV10-3, with 7 bases matching TRBD1. The CDR3 runs 13 residues. Looked up from germline, CDR1 is ENHRY and CDR2 is SYGVKD. CDR3 sequence (DNA): TGTGCCGTCAGCTCCGGGACAGCATACGGCTACACCTTC. As protein: CAVSSGTAYGYTF.

The J gene is TRBJ2-7, the V gene TRBV3-1 (or the pseudogene TRBV3-2); 7 positions agree with TRBD2. After removal of 4 bases from V and 4 bases from J, the junction contained 10 bases not matched to a gene. Germline loops: CDR1 LGHDT, CDR2 YNNKEL (reference sequence). This CDR3 is 15 amino acids long. The CDR3 protein is CASSPRDYPKYEQYF. CDR3 bases: TGTGCCAGCAGCCCCCGGGACTATCCGAAATACGAGCAGTACTTC.

The gene calls are TRBV4-1 and TRBJ1-1, with a possible D match to TRBD1 (6 bases). Germline V gene data show CDR1 as MGHRA and CDR2 as YSYEKL. The CDR3 consists of 15 residues. Trimming pared 4 bases from V and 7 bases from J, leaving 19 bases between. CDR3 loop: CASSPSRGGEFEAFF. In nucleotides, the CDR3 is TGCGCCAGCAGCCCCAGCCGGGGGGGCGAGTTTGAAGCTTTCTTT.

A single count supports this clone. The V and J genes are TRBV14 and TRBJ1-1, with D possibly matching TRBD1 (5 bases). Trimming took off 0 bases at V and 11 bases at J, with 13 bases between the two ends. CDR1 SGHDN and CDR2 FVKESK come from the germline V gene. CDR3 size: 13 residues. The CDR3 nucleotides read TGTGCCAGCAGCCAAGAAAACAGGTTTGGTGCTTTCTTT. Its translation is CASSQENRFGAFF.

The chain carries TRBV12-3 or TRBV12-4 and TRBJ2-7, with 7 bases that match TRBD1. The CDR3 length is 12 residues. V lost 6 bases to trimming and J lost 5 bases; unmatched junction nucleotides: 4. The chain's CDR3 is CASSSTGNEQYF. The CDR3 nucleotides are TGTGCCAGCAGCTCGACAGGGAACGAGCAGTACTTC.

The rearrangement links TRBV18 to TRBJ1-1; 7 positions match TRBD1. This CDR3 has 17 residues. The J segment lost 0 bases and the V segment lost 3 bases, leaving 10 bases of the junction unmatched. The germline V gene has CDR1 KGHSH and CDR2 LQKENI. The CDR3 loop reads CASSPFYPGGMNTEAFF. DNA for the CDR3: TGTGCCAGCTCACCTTTTTATCCAGGGGGGATGAACACTGAAGCTTTCTTT.

The J gene is TRBJ2-1, the V gene TRBV29-1; 9 bases match TRBD1. This CDR3 has 14 residues. J gave up 1 base and V 8 bases, and 6 bases lay outside the gene matches. From germline, CDR1 is SQVTM and CDR2 ANQGSEA. CDR3 region: CSIQGAVSYNEQFF. In DNA, the CDR3 is TGCAGCATACAGGGGGCCGTTTCCTACAATGAGCAGTTCTTC.

In nucleotides, the CDR3 is TGTGCCAGCAGTTACTCACAAACCGGGGAGCTGTTTTTT. Its translation: CASSYSQTGELFF. The gene calls are TRBV6-6 and TRBJ2-2; D gene uncertain. This CDR3 contains 13 residues. V was pared by 0 bases and J by 5 bases, with 4 bases between. From germline, CDR1 is MNHNY and CDR2 SVGAGI (reference sequence).

The J gene is TRBJ1-5, the V gene TRBV10-2; no clear D. V dropped 3 bases and J dropped 3 bases, with 12 bases sitting between them. CDR1 is WSHSY and CDR2 is SAAADI in the germline V gene. The CDR3 has 15 amino acids. This CDR3 reads CASSDAATFNQPQHF. CDR3 coding DNA: TGCGCCAGCAGTGACGCCGCTACGTTCAATCAGCCCCAGCATTTT.

The chain recombines TRBV7-8 with TRBJ1-3; possible D gene TRBD1, 6 bases. V lost 5 bases, J lost 4 bases, and 15 bases lay in between. Germline V gene sequence: CDR1 SGHVS, CDR2 FQNEAQ. The CDR3 has 15 amino acids. The CDR3 bases are TGTGCCAGCAGCATCGGGACACAGAGAGGAAACACCATATATTTT. It is translated as CASSIGTQRGNTIYF.

This chain uses TRBV6-6 with TRBJ2-7, with 7 bases that match TRBD1. V trimming: 5 bases; J trimming: 4 bases; junction bases outside the gene matches: 2. The CDR3 extends over 12 amino acids. Germline-derived CDR1 and CDR2 are MNHNY and SVGAGI (reference sequence). The CDR3 bases are TGTGCCAGCAGTCAGGGGGATTACGAGCAGTACTTC. It encodes CASSQGDYEQYF.

This clone was seen once. The gene calls are TRBV18 and TRBJ1-4, with TRBD1 matching over 12 bases. V lost 3 bases to trimming and J lost 1 base; unmatched junction nucleotides: 9. The CDR3 sequence is 19 residues long. Germline values: CDR1 KGHSH, CDR2 LQKENI. The CDR3 nucleotides are TGTGCCAGCTCACCGACGGGACAGGGGGCTATCGGAACTAATGAAAAACTGTTTTTT. Translating gives CASSPTGQGAIGTNEKLFF.